This T cell receptor (beta chain) came from a study of identical twins. Points from the study as a whole: Among out-of-frame alpha sequences shared by twins, low generation probability occurred in excess. Whereas memory repertoires showed no such difference, abundant cord blood beta clonotypes carried fewer insertions. The degree of excess twin sharing was weaker in beta out-of-frame sequences. Conclusions came from cross-sectional statistical analysis, not from following the same donors.

In germline, CDR1 is SNHLY, CDR2 FYNNEI. The CDR3 contains 15 residues. This clonotype has just one count. Its antigen remains unknown. One end of the junction does not line up with germline, which may come from a read error. Using its own MiXCR run on the 5' RACE reads, TCRdb lists one record per CDR3 protein. The sample lists around 530,000 distinct CDR3 sequences; about 15% were seen once. The same sample was also studied in work on yellow fever vaccine responses in identical twins.

The source material was CD4+ T cells sorted from blood. This TCR was sampled from a woman younger than 30 in good health. The chain uses TRBV2 and TRBJ2-2; 7 positions match TRBD2. In nucleotides, the CDR3 is TGTGCCAGCAGTAAGACTAGCACGAACACCGAGGAGCTGTTTTTT. This codes for CASSKTSTNTEELFF.